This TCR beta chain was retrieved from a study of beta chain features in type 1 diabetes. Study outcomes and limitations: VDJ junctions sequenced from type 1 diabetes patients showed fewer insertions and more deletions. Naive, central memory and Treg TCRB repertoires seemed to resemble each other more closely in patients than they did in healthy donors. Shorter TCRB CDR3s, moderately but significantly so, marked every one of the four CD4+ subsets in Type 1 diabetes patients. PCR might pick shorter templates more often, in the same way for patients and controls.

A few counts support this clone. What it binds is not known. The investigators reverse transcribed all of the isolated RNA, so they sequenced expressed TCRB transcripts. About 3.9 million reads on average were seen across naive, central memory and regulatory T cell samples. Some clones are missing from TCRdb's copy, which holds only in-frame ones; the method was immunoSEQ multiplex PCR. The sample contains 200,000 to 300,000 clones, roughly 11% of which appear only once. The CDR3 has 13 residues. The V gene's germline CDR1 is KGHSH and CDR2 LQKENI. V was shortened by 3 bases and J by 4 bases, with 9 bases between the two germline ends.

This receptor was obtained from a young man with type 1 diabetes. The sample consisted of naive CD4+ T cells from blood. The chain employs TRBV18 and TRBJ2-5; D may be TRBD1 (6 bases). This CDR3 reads CASSPGQSETQYF. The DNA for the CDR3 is TGTGCCAGCTCACCCGGACAGTCAGAGACCCAGTACTTC. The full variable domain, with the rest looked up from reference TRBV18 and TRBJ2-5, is NAGVMQNPRHLVRRRGQEARLRCSPMKGHSHVYWYRQLPEEGLKFMVYLQKENIIDESGMPKERFSAEFPKEGPSILRIQQVVRGDSAAYFCASSPGQSETQYFGPGTRLLVL.